This is a list of T cell receptor beta chains from one sample in a study of T cell responses to AZD1222 COVID-19 vaccine. Sequencing used immunoSEQ multiplex PCR; TCRdb keeps in-frame clones, though not all of them. Altogether some 83,000 clones are present, 89% being singletons, with the ten largest covering roughly 5%. The sample in question was peripheral blood, obtained 28 days after the second AZD1222 dose. Receptor source: an adult who received the AZD1222 COVID-19 vaccine. CDR3s include the opening cysteine and the closing phenylalanine or tryptophan. A D gene is named only where the DNA matches it firmly. Rows may omit the clone size; those that give it use once, few, many or a size class.

>-|TRBD1|TRBV28|TRBJ2-7
CASSPGQGFYEQYF
TGTGCCAGCAGTCCGGGACAGGGTTTTTACGAGCAGTACTTC
>-|-|TRBV25-1|TRBJ2-7
CASSAPRGMGSYEQYF
TGTGCCAGCAGTGCACCTAGGGGCATGGGGTCCTACGAGCAGTACTTC
>-|-|TRBV12-5|TRBJ2-7
CASGRSNYEQYF
TGTGCTAGTGGCCGAAGTAACTACGAGCAGTACTTC
>-|-|TRBV5-1|TRBJ1-1
CASSLERNTEAFF
TGCGCCAGCAGCTTAGAGAGAAACACTGAAGCTTTCTTT
>-|-|TRBV11-2|TRBJ1-6
CASSPLPRGKRSPLHF
TGTGCCAGCAGCCCACTCCCCAGGGGAAAAAGGTCACCCCTCCACTTT
>-|-|TRBV3-1/TRBV3-2|TRBJ1-3
CASSSQAGGNTIYF
TGTGCCAGCAGCTCACAGGCAGGTGGAAACACCATATATTTT
>-|-|TRBV28|TRBJ1-2
CASSFDGSGEINYGYTF
TGTGCCAGCAGTTTTGATGGGTCAGGGGAAATTAACTATGGCTACACCTTC
>-|-|TRBV6-5|TRBJ1-4
CASSYSVGRGEKLFF
TGTGCCAGCAGTTACTCGGTTGGGCGTGGTGAAAAACTGTTTTTT
>-|TRBD1|TRBV3-1/TRBV3-2|TRBJ1-5
CASSPGTGHQPQHF
TGTGCCAGCAGCCCCGGGACAGGGCATCAGCCCCAGCATTTT
>-|-|TRBV2|TRBJ2-4
CASTRENIQYF
TGTGCCAGCACGAGGGAAAACATTCAGTACTTC
>-|-|TRBV11-2|TRBJ1-2
CASSLDSFGFSYGYTF
TGTGCCAGCAGCTTAGATAGTTTCGGGTTCTCCTATGGCTACACCTTC
>-|-|TRBV24-1|TRBJ2-1
CATSDPNRQGGGEQFF
TGTGCCACCAGTGACCCCAACCGGCAGGGTGGGGGTGAGCAGTTCTTC
>-|-|TRBV24-1|TRBJ1-1
CATSDPGPPREAFF
TGTGCCACCAGTGACCCGGGACCGCCCCGTGAAGCTTTCTTT
>-|-|TRBV9|TRBJ1-3
CASSTATGGGNTIYF
TGTGCCAGCAGCACAGCGACAGGAGGTGGAAACACCATATATTTT
>-|-|TRBV6-5|TRBJ1-2
CASSYDGNYGYTF
TGTGCCAGCAGTTACGACGGGAACTATGGCTACACCTTC
>-|TRBD2|TRBV3-1/TRBV3-2|TRBJ2-1
CASSPSTSGGGNEQFF
TGTGCCAGCAGCCCCTCGACTAGCGGGGGGGGGAATGAGCAGTTCTTC
>-|-|TRBV18|TRBJ1-3
CASSQILSGLSGNTIYF
TGTGCCAGCTCGCAAATCCTCAGCGGGCTATCTGGAAACACCATATATTTT
>-|-|TRBV5-1|TRBJ1-6
CASTPDGGLTAPLHF
TGCGCCAGCACCCCTGACGGGGGGCTCACGGCACCCCTCCACTTT
>once|-|TRBV6-2/TRBV6-3|TRBJ1-5
CASSYVIGGAHSNQPQHF
TGTGCCAGCAGTTATGTCATTGGGGGAGCCCATAGCAATCAGCCCCAGCATTTT
>once|TRBD2|TRBV5-1|TRBJ2-1
CASSLGTSSYNEQFF
TGCGCCAGCAGCTTGGGGACTAGCTCCTACAATGAGCAGTTCTTC
>once|TRBD1|TRBV5-5|TRBJ2-3
CASSLARTGVTDTQYF
TGTGCCAGCAGCTTGGCGAGGACAGGGGTAACAGATACGCAGTATTTT
>-|TRBD1|TRBV10-3|TRBJ1-2
CAIKKTGTGEDYGYTF
TGTGCCATCAAAAAAACCGGGACAGGGGAGGACTATGGCTACACCTTC
>-|TRBD2|TRBV3-1/TRBV3-2|TRBJ2-5
CASSRRTSGGETQYF
TGTGCCAGCAGCCGTCGGACTAGCGGGGGAGAGACCCAGTACTTC
>-|-|TRBV30|TRBJ2-7
CAWSEAYEQYF
TGTGCCTGGAGTGAGGCCTACGAGCAGTACTTC
>-|-|TRBV2|TRBJ1-5
CASALTRDGGGNQPQHF
TGTGCCAGCGCCCTAACCCGGGACGGTGGCGGCAATCAGCCCCAGCATTTT
>-|-|TRBV7-3|TRBJ1-2
CASSLGQNNYGYTF
TGTGCCAGCAGCTTAGGACAGAATAACTATGGCTACACCTTC
>-|-|TRBV13|TRBJ2-5
CASSLRTVQETQYF
TGTGCCAGCAGCTTACGCACAGTCCAAGAGACCCAGTACTTC
>once|TRBD1|TRBV7-2|TRBJ1-3
CASSSQRTGASGNTIYF
TGTGCCAGCAGCTCCCAAAGGACAGGGGCCTCTGGAAACACCATATATTTT
>-|-|TRBV19|TRBJ1-4
CASSNGGNEKLFF
TGTGCCAGTAGTAATGGGGGGAATGAAAAACTGTTTTTT
>-|TRBD1|TRBV5-5|TRBJ1-1
CASKPTGGGTEAFF
TGTGCCAGTAAACCGACAGGGGGCGGAACTGAAGCTTTCTTT
>once|-|TRBV4-3|TRBJ2-7
CASSQNRLGKTSEQYF
TGCGCCAGCAGCCAGAACCGACTCGGCAAAACGTCCGAGCAGTACTTC
>-|-|TRBV5-1|TRBJ1-1
CASSLDRGQYTEAFF
TGCGCCAGCAGCTTGGACCGCGGGCAGTACACTGAAGCTTTCTTT
>-|-|TRBV7-2|TRBJ2-5
CASSLGMVGQETQYF
TGTGCCAGCAGCTTAGGAATGGTCGGCCAAGAGACCCAGTACTTC
>-|-|TRBV5-1|TRBJ2-5
CASSLGGNRETQYF
TGCGCCAGCAGCTTGGGAGGGAATCGAGAGACCCAGTACTTC
>-|-|TRBV3-1/TRBV3-2|TRBJ1-4
CASSQGTLTNEKLFF
TGTGCCAGCTCACAGGGTACCCTAACTAATGAAAAACTGTTTTTT
>-|TRBD1|TRBV9|TRBJ2-4
CASSVRDRGLKNIQYF
TGTGCCAGCAGCGTACGGGACAGGGGGCTAAAAAACATTCAGTACTTC
>-|TRBD1|TRBV9|TRBJ1-1
CASSVTGGTANTEAFF
TGTGCCAGCAGCGTAACCGGCGGGACAGCCAACACTGAAGCTTTCTTT
>-|-|TRBV5-1|TRBJ2-3
CASSLVGDGADTQYF
TGCGCCAGCAGCTTGGTCGGGGATGGGGCAGATACGCAGTATTTT
>-|TRBD1|TRBV29-1|TRBJ1-2
CSVPPDRANYGYTF
TGCAGCGTGCCCCCGGACAGGGCTAACTATGGCTACACCTTC
>-|-|TRBV7-2|TRBJ2-2
CASSLAGYPGELFF
TGTGCCAGCAGCTTAGCGGGTTATCCCGGGGAGCTGTTTTTT
>-|-|TRBV2|TRBJ1-1
CASRSNTEAFF
TGTGCCAGCCGGAGCAACACTGAAGCTTTCTTT
>once|-|TRBV24-1|TRBJ1-5
CATSDISNQPQHF
TGTGCCACCAGTGATATTAGCAATCAGCCCCAGCATTTT
>-|-|TRBV19|TRBJ1-1
CASSIGGPNTEAFF
TGTGCCAGTAGTATTGGAGGTCCTAACACTGAAGCTTTCTTT
>-|-|TRBV3-1/TRBV3-2|TRBJ1-2
CASSQVVTADGYTF
TGTGCCAGCAGCCAAGTCGTCACAGCTGATGGCTACACCTTC
>-|-|TRBV19|TRBJ1-5
CASIPFGSGVLNQPQHF
TGTGCCAGTATCCCCTTCGGCTCGGGCGTCTTAAATCAGCCCCAGCATTTT
>-|-|TRBV14|TRBJ1-4
CASSLLGESGKLFF
TGTGCCAGCAGCCTCCTTGGGGAATCGGGAAAACTGTTTTTT
>-|-|TRBV2|TRBJ1-2
CASKGDVWGYTF
TGTGCCAGCAAAGGGGACGTATGGGGCTACACCTTC
>few|TRBD1|TRBV4-1|TRBJ1-2
CASSQDSGGGDGYTF
TGCGCCAGCAGCCAAGATTCAGGGGGTGGAGATGGCTACACCTTC
>-|TRBD1|TRBV29-1|TRBJ1-2
CSVDDRGTANYGYTF
TGCAGCGTTGATGACAGGGGAACAGCTAACTATGGCTACACCTTC
>-|-|TRBV19|TRBJ1-5
CASTPRVVLGQPQHF
TGTGCCAGTACCCCTAGAGTGGTTTTGGGTCAGCCCCAGCATTTT
>-|-|TRBV7-2|TRBJ1-4
CASSLVRGSNEKLFF
TGTGCCAGCAGCTTAGTGCGGGGAAGTAATGAAAAACTGTTTTTT
>-|TRBD1|TRBV4-1|TRBJ1-5
CASSQPMRTGGNQPQHF
TGCGCCAGCAGCCAACCAATGAGGACAGGGGGAAATCAGCCCCAGCATTTT